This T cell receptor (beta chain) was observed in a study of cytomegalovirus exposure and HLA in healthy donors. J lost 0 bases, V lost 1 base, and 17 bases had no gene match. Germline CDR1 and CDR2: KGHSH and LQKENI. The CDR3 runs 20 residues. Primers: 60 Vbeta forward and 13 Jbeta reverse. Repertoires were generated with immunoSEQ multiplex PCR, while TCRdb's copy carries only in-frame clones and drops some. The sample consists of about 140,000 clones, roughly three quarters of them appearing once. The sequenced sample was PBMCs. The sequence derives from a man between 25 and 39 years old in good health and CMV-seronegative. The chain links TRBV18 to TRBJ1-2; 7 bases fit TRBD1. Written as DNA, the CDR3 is TGTGCCAGCTCACCACGAGTCACAGGGGACAGTATCCAAGCTAACTATGGCTACACCTTC. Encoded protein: CASSPRVTGDSIQANYGYTF.